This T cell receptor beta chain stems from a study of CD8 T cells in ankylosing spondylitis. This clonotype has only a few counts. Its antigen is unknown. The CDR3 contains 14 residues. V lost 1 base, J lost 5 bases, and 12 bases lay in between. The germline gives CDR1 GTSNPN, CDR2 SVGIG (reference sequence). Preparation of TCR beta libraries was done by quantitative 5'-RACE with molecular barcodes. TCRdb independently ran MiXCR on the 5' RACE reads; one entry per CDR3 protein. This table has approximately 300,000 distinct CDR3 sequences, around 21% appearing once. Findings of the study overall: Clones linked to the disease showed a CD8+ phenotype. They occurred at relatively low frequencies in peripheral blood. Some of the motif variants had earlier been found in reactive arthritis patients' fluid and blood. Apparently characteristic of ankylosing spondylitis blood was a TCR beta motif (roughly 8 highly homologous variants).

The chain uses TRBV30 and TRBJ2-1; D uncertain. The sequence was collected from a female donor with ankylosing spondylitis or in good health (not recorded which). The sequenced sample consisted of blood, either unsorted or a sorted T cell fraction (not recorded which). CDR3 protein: CAWSASLGHNEQFF. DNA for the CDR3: TGTGCCTGGAGTGCTTCCCTTGGCCACAATGAGCAGTTCTTC.